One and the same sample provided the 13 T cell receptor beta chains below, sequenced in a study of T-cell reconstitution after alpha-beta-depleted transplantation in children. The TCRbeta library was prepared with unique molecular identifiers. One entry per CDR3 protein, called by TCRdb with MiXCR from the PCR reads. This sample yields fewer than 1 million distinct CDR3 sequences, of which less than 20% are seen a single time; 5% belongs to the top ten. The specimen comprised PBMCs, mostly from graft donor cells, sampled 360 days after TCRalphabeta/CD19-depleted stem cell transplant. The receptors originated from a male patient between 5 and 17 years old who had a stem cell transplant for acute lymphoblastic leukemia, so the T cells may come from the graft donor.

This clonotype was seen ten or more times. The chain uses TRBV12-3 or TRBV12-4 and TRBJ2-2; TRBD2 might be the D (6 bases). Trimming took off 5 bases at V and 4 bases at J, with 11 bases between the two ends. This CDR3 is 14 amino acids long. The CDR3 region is CASSVLAITGELFF. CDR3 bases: TGTGCCAGCAGTGTTCTAGCGATCACCGGGGAGCTGTTTTTT.

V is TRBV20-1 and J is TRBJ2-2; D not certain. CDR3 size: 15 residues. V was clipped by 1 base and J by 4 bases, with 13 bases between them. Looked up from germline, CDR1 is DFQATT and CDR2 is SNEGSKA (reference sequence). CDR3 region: CSARVQRAPTGELFF. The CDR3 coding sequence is TGCAGTGCTAGAGTCCAGCGCGCCCCCACCGGGGAGCTGTTTTTT.

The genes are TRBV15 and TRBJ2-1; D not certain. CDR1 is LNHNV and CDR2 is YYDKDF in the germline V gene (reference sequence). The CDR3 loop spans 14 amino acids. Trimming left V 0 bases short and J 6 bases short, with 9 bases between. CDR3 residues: CATSRDARFNEQFF. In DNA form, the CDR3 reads TGTGCCACCAGCAGAGATGCCCGGTTCAATGAGCAGTTCTTC.

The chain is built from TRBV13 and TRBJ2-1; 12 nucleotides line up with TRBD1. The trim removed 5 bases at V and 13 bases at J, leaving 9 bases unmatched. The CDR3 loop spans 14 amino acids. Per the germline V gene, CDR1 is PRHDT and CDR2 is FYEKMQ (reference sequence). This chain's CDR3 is CASSLIRDRGQQFF. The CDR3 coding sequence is TGTGCCAGCAGCCTCATACGGGACAGGGGGCAACAGTTCTTC. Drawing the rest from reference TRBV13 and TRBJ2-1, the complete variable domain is AAGVIQSPRHLIKEKRETATLKCYPIPRHDTVYWYQQGPGQDPQFLISFYEKMQSDKGSIPDRFSAQQFSDYHSELNMSSLELGDSALYFCASSLIRDRGQQFFGPGTRLTVL.

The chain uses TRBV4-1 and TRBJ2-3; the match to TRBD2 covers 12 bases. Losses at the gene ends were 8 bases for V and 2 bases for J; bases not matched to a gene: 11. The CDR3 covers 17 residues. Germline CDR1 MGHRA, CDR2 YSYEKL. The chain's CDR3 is CASGSPTSGRPTDTQYF. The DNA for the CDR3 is TGCGCCAGCGGCAGCCCTACTAGCGGGAGGCCCACAGATACGCAGTATTTT.

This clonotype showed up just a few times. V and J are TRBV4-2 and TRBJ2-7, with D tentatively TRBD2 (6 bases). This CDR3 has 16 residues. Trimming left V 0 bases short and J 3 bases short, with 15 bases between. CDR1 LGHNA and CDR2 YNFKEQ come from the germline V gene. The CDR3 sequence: CASSQDPGLSLYEQYF. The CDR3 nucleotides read TGTGCCAGCAGCCAAGATCCGGGACTTAGCCTCTACGAGCAGTACTTC.

The CDR3 reads CSARLTGTSSYNEQFF. The CDR3 nucleotides read TGCAGTGCTCGTCTGACCGGGACTTCATCCTACAATGAGCAGTTCTTC. V usage is TRBV20-1 and J usage is TRBJ2-1, with a tentative D call TRBD2 (6 bases). CDR1 is DFQATT and CDR2 is SNEGSKA in the germline V gene (reference sequence). V gave up 5 bases and J gave up 1 base, with 18 bases separating them. The CDR3 length is 16 residues.

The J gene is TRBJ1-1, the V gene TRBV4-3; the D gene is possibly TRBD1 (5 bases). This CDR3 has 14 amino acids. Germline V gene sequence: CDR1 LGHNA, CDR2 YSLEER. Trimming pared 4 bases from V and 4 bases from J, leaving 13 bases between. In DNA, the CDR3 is TGCGCCAGCAGCCGCGGGGGGGGTGGCACTGAAGCTTTCTTT. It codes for CASSRGGGGTEAFF.

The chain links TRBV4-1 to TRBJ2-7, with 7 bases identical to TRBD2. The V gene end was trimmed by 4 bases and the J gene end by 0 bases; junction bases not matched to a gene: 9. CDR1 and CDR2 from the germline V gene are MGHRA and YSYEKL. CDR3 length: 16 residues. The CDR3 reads CASSLVIAGASYEQYF. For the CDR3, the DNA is TGCGCCAGCAGCCTAGTGATAGCGGGCGCCTCCTACGAGCAGTACTTC.

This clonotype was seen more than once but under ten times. The CDR3 sequence: CASSLDSLSNEQFF. Written as DNA, the CDR3 is TGTGCCAGCAGTCTAGACAGCCTCTCCAATGAGCAGTTCTTC. The V and J genes are TRBV6-1 and TRBJ2-1; TRBD1 is a possible D gene (5 bases). V was clipped by 5 bases and J by 6 bases, with 14 bases between them. The length of the CDR3 is 14 residues. CDR1 and CDR2 (germline): MNHNS, SASEGT.

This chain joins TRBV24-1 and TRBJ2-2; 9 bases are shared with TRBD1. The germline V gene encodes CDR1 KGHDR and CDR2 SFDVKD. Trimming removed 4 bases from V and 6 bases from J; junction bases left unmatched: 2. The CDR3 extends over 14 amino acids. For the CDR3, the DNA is TGTGCCACCAGTGAGCGGACAGGGGCCGGGGAGCTGTTTTTT. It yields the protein CATSERTGAGELFF.

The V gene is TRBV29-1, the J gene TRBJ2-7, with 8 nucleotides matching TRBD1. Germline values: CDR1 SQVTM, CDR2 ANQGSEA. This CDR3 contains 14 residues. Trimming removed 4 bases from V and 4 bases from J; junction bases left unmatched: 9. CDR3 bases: TGCAGCGTTGTTGGGGACAGGACCTTATACGAGCAGTACTTC. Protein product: CSVVGDRTLYEQYF.

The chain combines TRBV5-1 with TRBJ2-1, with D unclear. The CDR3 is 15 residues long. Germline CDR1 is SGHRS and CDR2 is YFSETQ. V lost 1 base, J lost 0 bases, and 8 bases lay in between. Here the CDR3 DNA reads TGCGCCAGCAGCTTGCAAGTGAGCTCCTACAATGAGCAGTTCTTC. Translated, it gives CASSLQVSSYNEQFF.